This T cell receptor beta chain appears in the sequencing data of a study of T cells in localized non-small cell lung cancer. As for this clone: No antigen is known for it.

Assay used: immunoSEQ multiplex PCR; TCRdb lists only in-frame clones, some missing. The table includes 31,000 or so clones, 88% detected once. This CDR3 spans 17 amino acids. The V and J ends lost 0 bases and 5 bases respectively, with 20 bases between them. CDR1 LGHNA and CDR2 YNFKEQ come from the germline V gene. Broader study findings: Uninvolved adjacent lung had more T cell clonality than any other tissue, topping tumor. Appearance in adjacent lung was seen for a median around 60 of the top 100 tumor clones. Analysis by sequencing included only one tumor region, so heterogeneity remains possible.

The receptor's source is a woman aged 40-75 years with stage III lung adenocarcinoma. The rearrangement links TRBV4-2 to TRBJ2-7; D is possibly TRBD2 (7 bases). The sample was peripheral blood mononuclear cells, taken before any cancer treatment. CDR3: CASSQELGGAGEDEQYF. CDR3 nucleotides: TGTGCCAGCAGCCAAGAGCTTGGGGGGGCCGGTGAGGACGAGCAGTACTTC.